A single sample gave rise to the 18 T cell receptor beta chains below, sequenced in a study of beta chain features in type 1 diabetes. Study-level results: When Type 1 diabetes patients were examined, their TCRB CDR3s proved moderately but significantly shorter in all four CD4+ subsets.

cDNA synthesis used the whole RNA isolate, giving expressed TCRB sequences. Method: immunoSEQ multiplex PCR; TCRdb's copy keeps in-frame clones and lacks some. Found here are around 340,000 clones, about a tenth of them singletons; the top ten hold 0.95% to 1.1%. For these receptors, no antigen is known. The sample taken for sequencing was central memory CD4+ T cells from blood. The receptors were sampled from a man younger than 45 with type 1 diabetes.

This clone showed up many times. CDR3 DNA sequence: TGTGCCAGCAGCTTAGAGACAGGGGGCTATGAAAAACTGTTTTTT. This codes for CASSLETGGYEKLFF. The chain carries TRBV7-9 and TRBJ1-4; 10 bases align to TRBD1. With V trimmed by 1 base and J by 6 bases, 2 bases remained unmatched. CDR3 length: 15 amino acids. Germline CDR1 SEHNR, CDR2 FQNEAQ (reference sequence).

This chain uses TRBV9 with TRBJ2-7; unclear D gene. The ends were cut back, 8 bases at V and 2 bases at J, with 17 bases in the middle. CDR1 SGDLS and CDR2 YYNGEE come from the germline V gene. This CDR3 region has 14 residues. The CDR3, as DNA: TGTGCCAGTGCCCCCGGAGCTTACCCCTACGAGCAGTACTTC. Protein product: CASAPGAYPYEQYF.

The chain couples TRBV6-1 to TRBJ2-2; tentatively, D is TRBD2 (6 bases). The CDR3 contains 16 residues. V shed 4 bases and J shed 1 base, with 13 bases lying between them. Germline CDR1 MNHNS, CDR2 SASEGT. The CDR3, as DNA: TGTGCCAGCAGTGGCCGGGGGTTGGTGAACACCGGGGAGCTGTTTTTT. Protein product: CASSGRGLVNTGELFF.

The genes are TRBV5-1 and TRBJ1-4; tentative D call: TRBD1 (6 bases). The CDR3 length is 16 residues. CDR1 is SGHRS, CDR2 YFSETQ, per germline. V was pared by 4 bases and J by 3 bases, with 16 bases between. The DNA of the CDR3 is TGCGCCAGCAGCCGGAATCGACAGGACCCTAATGAAAAACTGTTTTTT. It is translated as CASSRNRQDPNEKLFF.

In DNA form, the CDR3 reads TGCAGCGTGCGGGCCACAGGGGGTGATCAGCCCCAGCATTTT. Protein sequence: CSVRATGGDQPQHF. The chain is built from TRBV29-1 and TRBJ1-5; 8 bases match TRBD1. The CDR3 covers 14 residues. V trimming: 6 bases; J trimming: 5 bases; junction bases outside the gene matches: 9. Germline V gene lookup returns CDR1 SQVTM and CDR2 ANQGSEA.

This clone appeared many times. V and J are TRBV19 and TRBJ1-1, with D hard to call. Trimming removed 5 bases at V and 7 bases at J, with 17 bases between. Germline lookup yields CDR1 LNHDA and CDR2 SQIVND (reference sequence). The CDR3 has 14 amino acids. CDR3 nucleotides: TGTGCCAGTAGTCCCCGGCCCGACGGTGGTGAAGCTTTCTTT. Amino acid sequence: CASSPRPDGGEAFF.

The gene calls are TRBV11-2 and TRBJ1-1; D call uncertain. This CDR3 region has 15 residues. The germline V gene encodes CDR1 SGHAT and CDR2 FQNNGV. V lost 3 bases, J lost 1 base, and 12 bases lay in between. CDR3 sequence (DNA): TGTGCCAGCAGCTTCACCGGGCTATCGAACACTGAAGCTTTCTTT. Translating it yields CASSFTGLSNTEAFF. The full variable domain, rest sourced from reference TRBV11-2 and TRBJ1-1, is EAGVAQSPRYKIIEKRQSVAFWCNPISGHATLYWYQQILGQGPKLLIQFQNNGVVDDSQLPKDRFSAERLKGVDSTLKIQPAKLEDSAVYLCASSFTGLSNTEAFFGQGTRLTVV.

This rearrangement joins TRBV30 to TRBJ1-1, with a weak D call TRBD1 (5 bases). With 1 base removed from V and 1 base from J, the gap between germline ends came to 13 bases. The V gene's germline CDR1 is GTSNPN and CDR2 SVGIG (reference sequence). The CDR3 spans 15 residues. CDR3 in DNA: TGTGCCTGGAGTGCCCAAGGGGCCGCGAACACTGAAGCTTTCTTT. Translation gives CAWSAQGAANTEAFF. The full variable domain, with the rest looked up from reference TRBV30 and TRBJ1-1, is SQTIHQWPATLVQPVGSPLSLECTVEGTSNPNLYWYRQAAGRGLQLLFYSVGIGQISSEVPQNLSASRPQDRQFILSSKKLLLSDSGFYLCAWSAQGAANTEAFFGQGTRLTVV.

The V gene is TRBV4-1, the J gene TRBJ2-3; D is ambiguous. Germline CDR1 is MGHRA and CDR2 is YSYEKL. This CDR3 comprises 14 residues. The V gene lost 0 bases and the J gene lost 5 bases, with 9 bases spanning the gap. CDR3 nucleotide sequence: TGCGCCAGCAGCCAAGATCGGTCTAGAGATACGCAGTATTTT. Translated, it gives CASSQDRSRDTQYF.

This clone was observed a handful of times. The CDR3 here is CASSMMTSGVDTQYF. CDR3 sequence (DNA): TGTGCCAGCAGTATGATGACTAGCGGGGTCGATACGCAGTATTTT. This chain connects TRBV27 to TRBJ2-3; TRBD2 matches 11 bases. This CDR3 region has 15 residues. V trimming: 5 bases; J trimming: 6 bases; junction bases outside the gene matches: 7. CDR1 MNHEY and CDR2 SMNVEV come from the germline V gene (reference sequence).

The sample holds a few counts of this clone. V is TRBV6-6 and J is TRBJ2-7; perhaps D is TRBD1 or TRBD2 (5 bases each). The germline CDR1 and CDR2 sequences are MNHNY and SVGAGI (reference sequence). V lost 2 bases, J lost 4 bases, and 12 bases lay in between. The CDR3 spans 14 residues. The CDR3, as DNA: TGTGCCAGCAGTTACAATCGGGGACCGTACGAGCAGTACTTC. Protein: CASSYNRGPYEQYF.

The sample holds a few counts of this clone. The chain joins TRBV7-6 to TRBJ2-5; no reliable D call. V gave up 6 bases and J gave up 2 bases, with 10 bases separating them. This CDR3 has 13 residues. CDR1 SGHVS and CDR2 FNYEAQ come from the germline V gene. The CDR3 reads CASRSLVQETQYF. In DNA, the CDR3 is TGTGCCAGCAGGAGTCTGGTACAAGAGACCCAGTACTTC.

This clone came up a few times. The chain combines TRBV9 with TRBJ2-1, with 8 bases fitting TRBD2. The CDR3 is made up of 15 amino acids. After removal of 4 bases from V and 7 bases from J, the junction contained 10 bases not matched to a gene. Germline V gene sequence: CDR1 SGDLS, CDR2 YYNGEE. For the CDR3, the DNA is TGTGCCAGCAGCTCCCAAGGACTAGCCTTAAATGAGCAGTTCTTC. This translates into CASSSQGLALNEQFF.

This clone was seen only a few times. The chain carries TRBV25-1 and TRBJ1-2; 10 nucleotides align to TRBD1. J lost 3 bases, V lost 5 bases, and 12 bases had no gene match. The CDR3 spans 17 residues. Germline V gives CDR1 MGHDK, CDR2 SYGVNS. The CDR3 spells CASSSRQGAGRDYGYTF. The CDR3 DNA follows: TGTGCCAGCAGTTCTAGACAGGGGGCGGGGAGGGACTATGGCTACACCTTC.

The CDR3 coding sequence is TGTGCCTGGAGAAGGGGCAGGACCCGCTCTGGGGCCAACGTCCTGACTTTC. It translates to CAWRRGRTRSGANVLTF. The chain recombines TRBV30 with TRBJ2-6; a weak D match, TRBD1 (5 bases). The V and J ends lost 3 bases and 0 bases respectively, with 15 bases between them. CDR3 size: 17 residues. The germline V gene has CDR1 GTSNPN and CDR2 SVGIG (reference sequence).

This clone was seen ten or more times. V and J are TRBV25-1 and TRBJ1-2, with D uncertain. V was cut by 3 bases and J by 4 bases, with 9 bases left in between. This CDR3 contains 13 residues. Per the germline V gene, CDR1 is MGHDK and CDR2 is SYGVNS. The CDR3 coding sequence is TGTGCCAGCAGTGAGATGACCCGCTATGGCTACACCTTC. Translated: CASSEMTRYGYTF.

The CDR3 bases are TGCGCCAGCAGCCAAGATCGCGCCAATAATTCACCCCTCCACTTT. It specifies CASSQDRANNSPLHF. The rearrangement joins TRBV4-3 to TRBJ1-6; D remains ambiguous. Germline V gene data show CDR1 as LGHNA and CDR2 as YSLEER. The V gene lost 0 bases and the J gene lost 5 bases, with 8 bases spanning the gap. CDR3 length: 15 amino acids.

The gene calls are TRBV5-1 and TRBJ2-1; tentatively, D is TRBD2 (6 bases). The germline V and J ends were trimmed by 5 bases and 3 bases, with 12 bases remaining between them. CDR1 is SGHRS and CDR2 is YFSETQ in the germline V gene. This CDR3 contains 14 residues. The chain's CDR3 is CASREAGLYNEQFF. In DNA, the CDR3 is TGCGCCAGCAGGGAAGCGGGCCTCTACAATGAGCAGTTCTTC. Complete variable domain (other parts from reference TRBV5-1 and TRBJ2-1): KAGVTQTPRYLIKTRGQQVTLSCSPISGHRSVSWYQQTPGQGLQFLFEYFSETQRNKGNFPGRFSGRQFSNSRSEMNVSTLELGDSALYLCASREAGLYNEQFFGPGTRLTVL.